The following is a T cell receptor beta chain sequence with its context. The data derive from a study of blood T cell repertoires in COVID-19. CDR3 length: 14 residues. The germline V gene encodes CDR1 LNHDA and CDR2 SQIVND (reference sequence). V shed 4 bases and J shed 0 bases, with 9 bases lying between them. Data came from immunoSEQ multiplex PCR; TCRdb stores just in-frame clones and leaves some out. This sample has tens of thousands of clones; 90% to 95% occur once, and the top ten carry about 3%. The source material was peripheral blood. The V gene is TRBV19, the J gene TRBJ2-5; D perhaps matches TRBD2 (6 bases). This sequence was found in a human donor in a cohort sampled during active COVID-19. CDR3 DNA sequence: TGTGCCAGTAGTAACGGAGGGGACCAAGAGACCCAGTACTTC. This translates into CASSNGGDQETQYF.